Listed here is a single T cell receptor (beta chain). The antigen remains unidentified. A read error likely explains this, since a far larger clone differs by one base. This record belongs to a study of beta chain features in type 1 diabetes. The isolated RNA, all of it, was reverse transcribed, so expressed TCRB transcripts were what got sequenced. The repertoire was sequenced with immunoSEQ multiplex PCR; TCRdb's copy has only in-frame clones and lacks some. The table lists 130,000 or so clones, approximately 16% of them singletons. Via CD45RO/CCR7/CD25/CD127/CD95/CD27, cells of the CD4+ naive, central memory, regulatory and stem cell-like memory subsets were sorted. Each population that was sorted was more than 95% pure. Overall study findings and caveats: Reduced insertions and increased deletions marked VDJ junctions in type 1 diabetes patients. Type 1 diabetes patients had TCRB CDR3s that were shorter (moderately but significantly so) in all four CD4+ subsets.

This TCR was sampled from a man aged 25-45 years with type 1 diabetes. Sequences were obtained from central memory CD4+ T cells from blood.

The CDR3 here is CASSLDTDTQYF. The CDR3 nucleotides are TGTGCCAGCAGCCTCGACACAGATACGCAGTATTTT. V usage is TRBV7-3 and J usage is TRBJ2-3; D is undetermined. This CDR3 comprises 12 residues. Germline values: CDR1 SGHTA, CDR2 FQGTGA. Trimming left V 5 bases short and J 2 bases short, with 5 bases between.